The 25 T cell receptor beta chains presented below share a single source sample, sequenced in a study of shared clonotypes between healthy human individuals. Here immunoSEQ multiplex PCR was the method, and the copy in TCRdb shows in-frame clones only, minus some. The data show a few million clones, more than 90% seen once. Sequenced input: naive CD4+ T cells sorted from blood. Regarding subset: CD45RA+ positively selected. Receptors originate from a young man in good health.

Details on this clone: The identical CDR3 is also encoded by other nucleotide sequences in the sample. V usage is TRBV2 and J usage is TRBJ1-1; the D gene is possibly TRBD1 (5 bases). In germline, CDR1 is SNHLY, CDR2 FYNNEI. The CDR3 sequence is 12 residues long. V lost 1 base and J 8 bases, leaving 8 bases between the germline ends. CDR3 nucleotide sequence: TGTGCCAGCAGTGAAGGGGGCCCCGAAGCTTTCTTT. This encodes CASSEGGPEAFF.

To note about this clone: Additional DNA sequences in this sample encode the identical CDR3. This rearrangement joins TRBV6-5 to TRBJ2-7; D is undetermined. Germline V gives CDR1 MNHEY, CDR2 SVGAGI. The CDR3 has 11 residues. V gave up 4 bases and J gave up 3 bases, with 4 bases separating them. The CDR3 coding sequence is TGTGCCAGCAGTTCTTACTACGAGCAGTACTTC. It yields the protein CASSSYYEQYF.

V usage is TRBV19 and J usage is TRBJ2-1; D is possibly TRBD2 (6 bases). Per the germline V gene, CDR1 is LNHDA and CDR2 is SQIVND (reference sequence). The V and J ends lost 3 bases and 7 bases respectively, with 16 bases between them. There are 15 residues in the CDR3. The CDR3 sequence: CASSMILLARNEQFF. The DNA of the CDR3 is TGTGCCAGTAGTATGATTCTCCTAGCGAGAAATGAGCAGTTCTTC.

The V and J genes are TRBV4-1 and TRBJ1-1; 8 nucleotides align to TRBD1. Germline V CDR1 and CDR2: MGHRA, YSYEKL. With V trimmed by 0 bases and J by 10 bases, 7 bases remained unmatched. The CDR3 is 14 amino acids. CDR3 sequence (DNA): TGCGCCAGCAGCCAAGAGGGCAGGGGGCAAGGAGCTTTCTTT. Translating it yields CASSQEGRGQGAFF.

The chain combines TRBV5-6 with TRBJ1-2, with D possibly matching TRBD1 (5 bases). The V gene's germline CDR1 is SGHDT and CDR2 YYEEEE. The V and J ends lost 3 bases and 8 bases respectively, with 11 bases between them. The CDR3 loop spans 12 amino acids. CDR3 residues: CASSSGAGGYTF. The CDR3 nucleotides are TGTGCCAGCAGCTCCGGGGCAGGCGGCTACACCTTC.

This chain uses TRBV19 with TRBJ2-5; tentative D call: TRBD2 (6 bases). Germline assignment: CDR1 LNHDA and CDR2 SQIVND (reference sequence). The CDR3 spans 13 residues. V lost 9 bases and J lost 7, with 18 bases in between. The chain's CDR3 is CASLDYPGGTQYF. The CDR3 coding sequence is TGTGCCAGCCTCGACTACCCCGGGGGGACCCAGTACTTC.

The genes are TRBV28 and TRBJ2-5, with D perhaps matching TRBD2 (6 bases). V was shortened by 6 bases and J by 4 bases, with 9 bases between the two germline ends. Germline CDR1 reads MDHEN; CDR2 reads SYDVKM. The CDR3 is 12 amino acids. Here the CDR3 DNA reads TGTGCCAGCAGCGGAGGGATAGAGACCCAGTACTTC. Protein product: CASSGGIETQYF.

Concerning this clone itself: The sample contains more than one DNA sequence encoding this CDR3. This chain joins TRBV6-1 and TRBJ1-1; D gene ambiguous. The CDR3 consists of 14 residues. Trimming cost V 4 bases and J 0 bases, with 9 bases left between them. The germline CDR1 and CDR2 sequences are MNHNS and SASEGT. This chain's CDR3 is CASSAREMNTEAFF. CDR3 sequence (DNA): TGTGCCAGCAGTGCAAGGGAGATGAACACTGAAGCTTTCTTT.

V usage is TRBV18 and J usage is TRBJ1-2; D is uncertain. Germline-derived CDR1 and CDR2 are KGHSH and LQKENI. V dropped 4 bases and J dropped 4 bases, with 13 bases sitting between them. This CDR3 has 14 residues. CDR3 region: CASSRASQPYGYTF. CDR3 sequence (DNA): TGTGCCAGCTCACGAGCCTCACAGCCCTATGGCTACACCTTC.

About this clone itself: Distinct nucleotide sequences in the sample also encode this CDR3. J is TRBJ1-1 and V is TRBV7-9, with unresolved D. V lost 0 bases and J lost 4, with 6 bases in between. The CDR3 sequence is 13 residues long. Germline V gene lookup returns CDR1 SEHNR and CDR2 FQNEAQ (reference sequence). This CDR3 is CASSLAIGTEAFF. The CDR3 region has the DNA TGTGCCAGCAGCTTAGCGATAGGCACTGAAGCTTTCTTT.

A remark on this clone: This sample also contains other DNA sequences that code for the same CDR3. The gene calls are TRBV10-3 and TRBJ2-4, with D unclear. The germline V gene has CDR1 ENHRY and CDR2 SYGVKD. V was pared by 6 bases and J by 0 bases, with 6 bases between. This CDR3 is 13 amino acids long. CDR3 loop: CAISPVAKNIQYF. CDR3 bases: TGTGCCATCAGCCCGGTAGCCAAAAACATTCAGTACTTC.

This clone has just a few counts. CDR3 loop: CASSPRETTSTLHF. CDR3 in DNA: TGTGCCAGCTCACCCAGGGAGACAACCTCGACCCTCCACTTT. The J gene is TRBJ1-6, the V gene TRBV18; D possibly corresponds to TRBD1 (5 bases). Looked up from germline, CDR1 is KGHSH and CDR2 is LQKENI. This CDR3 has 14 amino acids. V lost 3 bases and J 14 bases, leaving 17 bases between the germline ends.

The genes are TRBV25-1 and TRBJ2-2; D assignment may be TRBD1 or TRBD2 (7 bases each). V shed 7 bases and J shed 0 bases, with 12 bases lying between them. CDR1 and CDR2 (germline): MGHDK, SYGVNS. The CDR3 totals 15 residues. The CDR3 DNA follows: TGTGCCAGCACTGCAGGGGGGGCGAACACCGGGGAGCTGTTTTTT. Its translation is CASTAGGANTGELFF.

The J gene is TRBJ2-4, the V gene TRBV6-5; D possibly corresponds to TRBD2 (6 bases). Per the germline V gene, CDR1 is MNHEY and CDR2 is SVGAGI. The CDR3 runs to 13 residues. Trimming removed 6 bases from V and 12 bases from J, with 18 bases in between. The CDR3 here is CASRTGLTGSQYF. In nucleotides, the CDR3 is TGTGCCAGCAGAACCGGACTAACGGGGAGTCAGTACTTC.

This clone occurred once. The gene calls are TRBV30 and TRBJ1-5; D gene ambiguous. The V and J ends lost 0 bases and 3 bases respectively, with 9 bases between them. This CDR3 contains 14 residues. Germline CDR1 reads GTSNPN; CDR2 reads SVGIG (reference sequence). CDR3 residues: CAWSVSLINQPQHF. CDR3 nucleotide sequence: TGTGCCTGGAGTGTGTCACTGATCAATCAGCCCCAGCATTTT.

The chain joins TRBV21-1 to TRBJ1-1; TRBD1, as called in the table, went unchecked against the DNA. TRBV21-1 is listed as a pseudogene. The CDR3 consists of 13 residues. DNA for the CDR3: TGTGCCAGCAGCAACTGGGCGAACACTGAAGCTTTCTTT. Its translation is CASSNWANTEAFF.

The chain combines TRBV19 with TRBJ2-1, with 8 bases lining up with TRBD2. CDR1 and CDR2 (germline): LNHDA, SQIVND (reference sequence). The V gene end was trimmed by 6 bases and the J gene end by 7 bases; junction bases not matched to a gene: 11. The CDR3 runs 15 residues. The CDR3 protein is CASRGGTGGSNEQFF. CDR3 bases: TGTGCCAGTAGGGGCGGGACGGGAGGGTCTAATGAGCAGTTCTTC.

The genes are TRBV2 and TRBJ2-3; D call uncertain. V lost 10 bases to trimming and J lost 3 bases, with 11 bases between them. CDR3 size: 12 residues. CDR1 is SNHLY and CDR2 is FYNNEI in the germline V gene. Here the CDR3 reads CATAPQTDTQYF. CDR3 nucleotides: TGTGCCACGGCCCCCCAAACAGATACGCAGTATTTT.

The chain uses TRBV28 and TRBJ2-7, with D possibly TRBD2 on 6 matching bases. Germline CDR1 reads MDHEN; CDR2 reads SYDVKM. Trimming cost V 2 bases and J 0 bases, with 11 bases left between them. The CDR3 has 15 amino acids. The chain's CDR3 is CASSLISGSSYEQYF. Here the CDR3 DNA reads TGTGCCAGCAGTTTAATTAGCGGAAGCTCCTACGAGCAGTACTTC.

The chain carries TRBV7-2 and TRBJ1-2; 8 positions match TRBD1. The J segment lost 3 bases and the V segment lost 0 bases, leaving 3 bases of the junction unmatched. The germline gives CDR1 SGHTA, CDR2 FQGNSA. The CDR3 has 15 residues. CDR3 DNA sequence: TGTGCCAGCAGCTTAGCACAGGGGGAATACTATGGCTACACCTTC. Protein sequence: CASSLAQGEYYGYTF.

This clone was seen once. The gene calls are TRBV25-1 and TRBJ2-1, with 10 bases that match TRBD2. The V gene end was trimmed by 3 bases and the J gene end by 7 bases; junction bases not matched to a gene: 3. Germline V gene sequence: CDR1 MGHDK, CDR2 SYGVNS. CDR3 length: 14 amino acids. The CDR3 bases are TGTGCCAGCAGTGACCAACTAGCGGGGAATGAGCAGTTCTTC. The encoded protein is CASSDQLAGNEQFF.

The genes are TRBV6-5 and TRBJ1-5, with 11 bases matching TRBD1. V shed 4 bases and J 6 bases; nucleotides not matched to a gene: 5. CDR3 size: 15 residues. CDR1 and CDR2 (germline): MNHEY, SVGAGI. CDR3 sequence reads: CASSLGTGGSQPQHF. The DNA for the CDR3 is TGTGCCAGCAGTTTAGGGACAGGGGGTTCTCAGCCCCAGCATTTT.

V usage is TRBV12-5 and J usage is TRBJ2-7; D is unresolved. V lost 6 bases and J 7 bases, leaving 10 bases between the germline ends. The CDR3 is 11 amino acids. Per germline, CDR1 LGHNT and CDR2 FRNRAP. The chain's CDR3 is CASGPGREQYF. CDR3 sequence (DNA): TGTGCTAGTGGACCCGGGCGGGAGCAGTACTTC.

J is TRBJ1-2 and V is TRBV30; possible D gene TRBD1, 5 bases. Germline CDR1 reads GTSNPN; CDR2 reads SVGIG (reference sequence). The CDR3 sequence is 13 residues long. Trimming pared 3 bases from V and 4 bases from J, leaving 12 bases between. The CDR3 bases are TGTGCCTGGAGCGGGGGACGGAGCTATGGCTACACCTTC. As protein: CAWSGGRSYGYTF. The full variable domain, its missing parts supplied by reference TRBV30 and TRBJ1-2, is SQTIHQWPATLVQPVGSPLSLECTVEGTSNPNLYWYRQAAGRGLQLLFYSVGIGQISSEVPQNLSASRPQDRQFILSSKKLLLSDSGFYLCAWSGGRSYGYTFGSGTRLTVV.

The chain joins TRBV7-2 to TRBJ1-4, with a weak D call TRBD1 (6 bases). CDR3 length: 15 residues. V lost 5 bases to trimming and J lost 3 bases, with 13 bases between them. Germline V lookup: CDR1 SGHTA, CDR2 FQGNSA. The CDR3 is CASSTHRAPNEKLFF. CDR3 DNA: TGTGCCAGCAGCACCCACAGGGCACCTAATGAAAAACTGTTTTTT.